This TCR beta chain came from a study of cytotoxic CD8 clonotypes in ibrutinib-treated CLL. Study in general: After median roughly 68 months, approximately 14 stayed in remission, approximately twelve progressed; responses some 25 partial, 2 complete.

The intended depth for sequencing was 1 in 200,000 to 1 in 1 million T cells. Generated by immunoSEQ multiplex PCR, the TCRdb table keeps only in-frame clones and is missing some. The table lists some 92,000 clones, approximately 71% of them singletons. Germline CDR1 is SGHDT and CDR2 is YYEEEE. Trimming at V came to 4 bases and at J to 4 bases, leaving 4 bases not matched to a gene. This CDR3 is built from 15 residues. The sequence was collected from a human donor with chronic lymphocytic leukemia. V gene TRBV5-6 combines with J gene TRBJ2-1; TRBD2 agrees at 11 bases. Sequencing used PBMCs, obtained after 24 months of ibrutinib treatment. The CDR3 here is CASSPTSGEYNEQFF. Written as DNA, the CDR3 is TGTGCCAGCAGCCCGACTAGCGGGGAGTACAATGAGCAGTTCTTC.